This passage covers 20 T cell receptor beta chains from one sample sequenced in a study of T cells in Graves' hyperthyroidism and ophthalmopathy. The TCR beta CDR3 regions underwent amplification using RNA transcripts as the source. HTBI primers were used for first-round RT-PCR of the TCR CDR3. TCRdb fed the multiplex PCR reads into MiXCR, producing one record per CDR3 protein. The data contain a few hundred thousand distinct CDR3 sequences, 12% to 15% of them singletons. Source material: blood. The receptors were sampled from an older woman with Graves' ophthalmopathy.

Turning to this clonotype: A clone one base away is much larger, so this may be a read error. The genes are TRBV7-9 and TRBJ2-3; TRBD2 might be the D (5 bases). CDR3 length: 13 amino acids. Germline V gene lookup returns CDR1 SEHNR and CDR2 FQNEAQ (reference sequence). V was pared by 8 bases and J by 6 bases, with 15 bases between. The CDR3 DNA reads TGTGCCAGCGGCAGAGCGGAAGTGGATACGCAGTATTTT. Protein product: CASGRAEVDTQYF.

CDR3 nucleotide sequence: TGTGCCAGCAGCTTAGGATTTACTGAAGCTTTCTTT. Its translation: CASSLGFTEAFF. This sequence joins TRBV7-9 and TRBJ1-1; D is undetermined. The CDR3 extends over 12 amino acids. CDR1 SEHNR and CDR2 FQNEAQ come from the germline V gene (reference sequence). With 1 base removed from V and 5 bases from J, the gap between germline ends came to 5 bases.

This clonotype was seen repeatedly, ten times or more. The J gene is TRBJ2-7, the V gene TRBV20-1, with 7 bases identical to TRBD2. Germline V gene sequence: CDR1 DFQATT, CDR2 SNEGSKA (reference sequence). The junction had 4 bases not matched to a gene; V was cut back by 6 bases and J by 2 bases. The CDR3 has 12 residues. This CDR3 is CSAGRTPYEQYF. The CDR3 DNA follows: TGCAGTGCCGGGAGGACTCCCTACGAGCAGTACTTC.

The chain recombines TRBV20-1 with TRBJ2-3; TRBD2 is a possible D gene (6 bases). Germline V CDR1 and CDR2: DFQATT, SNEGSKA (reference sequence). This CDR3 has 14 residues. V was cut by 4 bases and J by 0 bases, with 11 bases left in between. CDR3 region: CSAIVGTSTDTQYF. For the CDR3, the DNA is TGCAGTGCTATAGTCGGGACTAGCACAGATACGCAGTATTTT.

This clonotype was counted many times. The rearrangement uses TRBV14 and TRBJ2-1, with a weak D call TRBD2 (6 bases). Germline CDR1 reads SGHDN; CDR2 reads FVKESK. V lost 4 bases to trimming and J lost 0 bases, with 7 bases between them. This CDR3 has 14 residues. The CDR3 region is CASSPSVSYNEQFF. CDR3 DNA: TGTGCCAGCAGCCCTAGCGTCTCCTACAATGAGCAGTTCTTC.

In this sample, this clonotype turned up many times. V usage is TRBV7-2 and J usage is TRBJ2-1, with D unresolved. Looked up from germline, CDR1 is SGHTA and CDR2 is FQGNSA. V was pared by 6 bases and J by 8 bases, with 8 bases between. The CDR3 length is 11 residues. The DNA for the CDR3 is TGTGCCAGCAGTTCCCGGTATGAGCAGTTCTTC. The encoded protein is CASSSRYEQFF. The variable domain in full, with the rest retrieved from reference TRBV7-2 and TRBJ2-1, is GAGVSQSPSNKVTEKGKDVELRCDPISGHTALYWYRQSLGQGLEFLIYFQGNSAPDKSGLPSDRFSAERTGGSVSTLTIQRTQQEDSAVYLCASSSRYEQFFGPGTRLTVL.

The rearrangement uses TRBV6-5 and TRBJ2-2, with TRBD2 identical over 7 bases. V lost 0 bases and J lost 7; bases outside the gene matches: 8. Germline lookup yields CDR1 MNHEY and CDR2 SVGAGI. CDR3 size: 16 residues. The CDR3 reads CASSYSTIAGDGELFF. CDR3 DNA sequence: TGTGCCAGCAGTTACTCCACCATTGCGGGGGACGGGGAGCTGTTTTTT.

This clonotype has a handful of counts. This sequence joins TRBV14 and TRBJ2-7, with D hard to call. CDR3 size: 13 residues. V was cut by 1 base and J by 4 bases, with 8 bases left in between. Germline V CDR1 and CDR2: SGHDN, FVKESK. As DNA, the CDR3 is TGTGCCAGCAGCCAAGTCCATTCTTACGAGCAGTACTTC. Translation: CASSQVHSYEQYF.

Many counts were recorded for this clonotype. The J gene is TRBJ2-5, the V gene TRBV20-1; TRBD2 matches at 10 bases. CDR1 DFQATT and CDR2 SNEGSKA come from the germline V gene (reference sequence). The CDR3 loop spans 15 amino acids. The CDR3: CSAYSSGRPQETQYF. Written as DNA, the CDR3 is TGCAGCGCTTACAGTAGCGGGAGGCCACAAGAGACCCAGTACTTC.

Many counts were recorded for this clonotype. Mismatch with germline at one junction end may stem from a read error. V and J are TRBV12-3 or TRBV12-4 and TRBJ2-4; no definite D call. The CDR3 sequence is 16 residues long. The CDR3 DNA reads TGTGCCAGCAGCTTAGTCCGCCTAGAGACAAAAAACATTCAGTACTTC. Protein: CASSLVRLETKNIQYF.

This clonotype was observed a single time. The chain couples TRBV10-2 to TRBJ2-1; the match to TRBD2 covers 15 bases. V was clipped by 1 base and J by 8 bases; unmatched bases: 6. This CDR3 has 17 amino acids. The germline gives CDR1 WSHSY, CDR2 SAAADI. The CDR3: CASSEWTSGRAGDEQFF. The CDR3 coding sequence is TGCGCCAGCAGTGAGTGGACTAGCGGGAGGGCAGGGGATGAGCAGTTCTTC.

This clonotype was found many times. The chain recombines TRBV7-2 with TRBJ1-2; the match to TRBD1 covers 7 bases. V dropped 5 bases and J dropped 5; count of bases not matched to a gene: 8. The V gene's germline CDR1 is SGHTA and CDR2 FQGNSA. The CDR3 spans 14 residues. CDR3 coding DNA: TGTGCCAGCAGCGAAGGGGACAGAAAGTATGGCTACACCTTC. It encodes CASSEGDRKYGYTF.

In this sample, this clonotype turned up a few times. A far larger clone is off by one base, so a read error is likely. The chain recombines TRBV7-2 with TRBJ2-3; D unresolved. CDR3 length: 12 residues. Germline lookup yields CDR1 SGHTA and CDR2 FQGNSA. The CDR3 nucleotides read TGTGCCAGCAGCTCGGGCACAGATGCGCAGTATTTT. This gives the protein CASSSGTDAQYF.

This clonotype has at least ten counts. This rearrangement joins TRBV12-3 or TRBV12-4 to TRBJ2-7; TRBD2 matches at 10 bases. Losses at the gene ends were 5 bases for V and 3 bases for J; bases not matched to a gene: 4. CDR3 length: 14 amino acids. CDR3 region: CASSTRTSGYEQYF. CDR3 DNA: TGTGCCAGCAGTACAAGGACTAGCGGCTACGAGCAGTACTTC.

This clonotype was observed many times. J is TRBJ2-2 and V is TRBV3-1; no firm D call. The V end was cut by 5 bases, the J end by 6 bases, with 16 bases between. CDR1 is LGHDT and CDR2 is YNNKEL in the germline V gene (reference sequence). The CDR3 covers 15 residues. The CDR3 bases are TGTGCCAGCAGCGCGACCCACGCTTCTTCCGGGGAGCTGTTTTTT. This encodes CASSATHASSGELFF.

The gene calls are TRBV20-1 and TRBJ2-7; the D gene is possibly TRBD1 (5 bases). Trimming took 6 bases from V and 4 from J, leaving 13 bases between them. The CDR3 has 12 residues. Looked up from germline, CDR1 is DFQATT and CDR2 is SNEGSKA (reference sequence). This CDR3 is CSALTQGYEQYF. The CDR3 bases are TGCAGTGCCCTCACGCAGGGTTACGAGCAGTACTTC.

This clonotype was found many times. The chain combines TRBV5-1 with TRBJ2-2; D may be TRBD1 (5 bases). CDR1 and CDR2 (germline): SGHRS, YFSETQ. V lost 4 bases, J lost 4 bases, and 14 bases lay in between. CDR3 length: 15 residues. Here the CDR3 reads CASSRLTDRTGELFF. Written as DNA, the CDR3 is TGCGCCAGCAGCCGCTTGACAGACCGCACCGGGGAGCTGTTTTTT.

This clonotype was seen many times. The chain uses TRBV14 and TRBJ2-5; D is ambiguous. Germline V gives CDR1 SGHDN, CDR2 FVKESK. The CDR3 contains 12 residues. Trimming cost V 0 bases and J 5 bases, with 4 bases left between them. In DNA, the CDR3 is TGTGCCAGCAGCCAAGAGTCGGAGACCCAGTACTTC. Translating it yields CASSQESETQYF.

This clonotype was picked up many times. This chain uses TRBV10-2 with TRBJ2-7, with D maybe TRBD2 (6 bases). This CDR3 contains 14 residues. The germline gives CDR1 WSHSY, CDR2 SAAADI. Trimming shortened V by 3 bases and J by 4 bases, and 13 bases separated the two germline ends. The CDR3 protein is CASSDGTAGYEQYF. The DNA of the CDR3 is TGCGCCAGCAGTGACGGGACGGCGGGGTACGAGCAGTACTTC.

There are many counts of this clonotype. CDR3 in amino acids: CASSPRYSGSGNNEQFF. For the CDR3, the DNA is TGTGCCAGCTCACCTCGGTATAGCGGGAGCGGTAACAATGAGCAGTTCTTC. This chain links TRBV18 with TRBJ2-1; 9 bases are shared with TRBD2. The CDR3 runs 17 residues. J was trimmed by 5 bases and V by 3 bases; bases with no gene match: 11. Germline assignment: CDR1 KGHSH and CDR2 LQKENI.